This T cell receptor beta chain appears in the sequencing data of a study of blood T cells in healthy people across ages. The donors, healthy Caucasians from Russia, were aged about 6 to 95. Isolated per sample were at least 7 million PBMCs. Germline V gives CDR1 MNHEY, CDR2 SVGAGI. The V gene lost 2 bases and the J gene lost 0 bases, with 11 bases spanning the gap. CDR3 size: 17 residues. The use of a sample-barcoded 5' primer and a J-beta primer mix characterized a second PCR of roughly 6 to 11 cycles. MiXCR, applied by TCRdb to the 5' RACE reads, yields one record per CDR3 protein. The sample shows approximately 800,000 distinct CDR3 sequences, roughly 64% of them seen only once. The study, taken as a whole, reports: Expanded clonotype changes were possibly confounded by unknown donor CMV status.

Concerning this clonotype itself: Its cognate antigen is unknown.

The rearrangement links TRBV6-5 to TRBJ1-6; maybe TRBD1 (5 bases). The sequencing sample was made of blood. The clonotype originates from a man aged 30 to 39 in good health. As DNA, the CDR3 is TGTGCCAGCAGTTACCAGGGAGCGAGCTCCTATAATTCACCCCTCCACTTT. It specifies CASSYQGASSYNSPLHF.